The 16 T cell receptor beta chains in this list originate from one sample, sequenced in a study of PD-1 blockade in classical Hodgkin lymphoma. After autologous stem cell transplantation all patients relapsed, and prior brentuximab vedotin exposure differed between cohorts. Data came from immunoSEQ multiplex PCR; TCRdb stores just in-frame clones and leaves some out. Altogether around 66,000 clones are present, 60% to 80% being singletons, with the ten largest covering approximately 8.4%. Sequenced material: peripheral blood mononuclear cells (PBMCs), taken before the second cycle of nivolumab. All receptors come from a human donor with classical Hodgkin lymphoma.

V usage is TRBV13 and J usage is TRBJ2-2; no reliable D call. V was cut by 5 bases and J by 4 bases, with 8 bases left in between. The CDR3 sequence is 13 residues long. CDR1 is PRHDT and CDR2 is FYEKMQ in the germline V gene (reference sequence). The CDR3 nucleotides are TGTGCCAGCAGCCACACCATCACCGGGGAGCTGTTTTTT. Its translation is CASSHTITGELFF.

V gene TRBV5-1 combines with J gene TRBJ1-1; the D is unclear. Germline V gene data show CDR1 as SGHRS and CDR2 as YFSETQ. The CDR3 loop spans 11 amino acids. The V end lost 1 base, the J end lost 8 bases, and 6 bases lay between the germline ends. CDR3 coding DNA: TGCGCCAGCAGCTTGAACGGAGAAGCTTTCTTT. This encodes CASSLNGEAFF.

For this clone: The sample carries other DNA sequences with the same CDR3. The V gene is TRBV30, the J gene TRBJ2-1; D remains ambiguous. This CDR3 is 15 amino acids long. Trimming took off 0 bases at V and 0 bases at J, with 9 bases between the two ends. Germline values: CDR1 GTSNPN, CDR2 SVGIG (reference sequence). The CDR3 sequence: CAWSVGLSSYNEQFF. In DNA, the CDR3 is TGTGCCTGGAGTGTGGGTTTGAGCTCCTACAATGAGCAGTTCTTC.

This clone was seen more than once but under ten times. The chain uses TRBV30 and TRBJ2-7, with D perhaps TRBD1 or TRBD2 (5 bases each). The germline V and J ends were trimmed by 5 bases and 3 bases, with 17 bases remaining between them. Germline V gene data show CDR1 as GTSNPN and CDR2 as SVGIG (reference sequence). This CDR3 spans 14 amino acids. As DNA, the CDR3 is TGTGCCTGGCGACCCGGGACCTCTGTCTACGAGCAGTACTTC. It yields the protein CAWRPGTSVYEQYF.

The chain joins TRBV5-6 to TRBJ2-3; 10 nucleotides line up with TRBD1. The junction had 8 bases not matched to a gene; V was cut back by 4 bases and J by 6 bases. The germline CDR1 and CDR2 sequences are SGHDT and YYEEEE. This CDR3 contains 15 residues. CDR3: CASSPRQGAWDTQYF. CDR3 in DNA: TGTGCCAGCAGCCCCCGACAGGGGGCATGGGATACGCAGTATTTT.

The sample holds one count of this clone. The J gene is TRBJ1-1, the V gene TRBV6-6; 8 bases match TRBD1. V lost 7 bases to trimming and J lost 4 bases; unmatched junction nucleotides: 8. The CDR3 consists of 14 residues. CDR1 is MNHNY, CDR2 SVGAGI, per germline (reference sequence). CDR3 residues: CASTQGASTTEAFF. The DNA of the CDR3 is TGTGCCAGCACCCAGGGGGCTTCTACCACTGAAGCTTTCTTT.

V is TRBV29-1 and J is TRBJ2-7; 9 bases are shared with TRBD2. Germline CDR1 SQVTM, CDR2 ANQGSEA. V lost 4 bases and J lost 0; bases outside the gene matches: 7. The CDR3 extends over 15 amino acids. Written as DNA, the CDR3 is TGCAGCGTTGTATCGGGTAGCGGGGGCTCCTACGAGCAGTACTTC. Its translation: CSVVSGSGGSYEQYF.

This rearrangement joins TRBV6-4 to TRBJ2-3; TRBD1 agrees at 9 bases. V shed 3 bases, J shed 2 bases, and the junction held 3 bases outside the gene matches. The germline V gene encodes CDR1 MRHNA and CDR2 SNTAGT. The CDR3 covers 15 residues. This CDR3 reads CASSEWDRDTDTQYF. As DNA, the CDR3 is TGTGCCAGCAGTGAGTGGGACAGGGACACAGATACGCAGTATTTT.

The chain's CDR3 is CASSLARVSLNTEAFF. CDR3 coding DNA: TGCGCCAGCAGCTTGGCTAGGGTCAGCCTGAACACTGAAGCTTTCTTT. The chain combines TRBV5-1 with TRBJ1-1; D not certain. Germline CDR1 is SGHRS and CDR2 is YFSETQ. V was pared by 0 bases and J by 0 bases, with 12 bases between. The CDR3 runs to 16 residues.

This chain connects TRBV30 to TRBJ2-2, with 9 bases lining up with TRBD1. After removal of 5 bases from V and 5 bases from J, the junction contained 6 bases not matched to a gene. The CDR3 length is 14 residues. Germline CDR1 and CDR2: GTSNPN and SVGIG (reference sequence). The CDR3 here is CAWAGTGRTGELFF. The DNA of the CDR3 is TGTGCCTGGGCGGGGACAGGGCGGACCGGGGAGCTGTTTTTT.

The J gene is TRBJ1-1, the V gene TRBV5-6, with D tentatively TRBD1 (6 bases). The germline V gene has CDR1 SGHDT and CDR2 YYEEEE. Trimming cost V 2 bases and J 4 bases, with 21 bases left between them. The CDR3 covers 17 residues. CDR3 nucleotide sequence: TGTGCCAGCAGCTTTCCCCCTCCGGGAGGGGGGCTCACTGAAGCTTTCTTT. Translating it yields CASSFPPPGGGLTEAFF. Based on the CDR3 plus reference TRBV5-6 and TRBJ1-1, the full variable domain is DAGVTQSPTHLIKTRGQQVTLRCSPKSGHDTVSWYQQALGQGPQFIFQYYEEEERQRGNFPDRFSGHQFPNYSSELNVNALLLGDSALYLCASSFPPPGGGLTEAFFGQGTRLTVV.

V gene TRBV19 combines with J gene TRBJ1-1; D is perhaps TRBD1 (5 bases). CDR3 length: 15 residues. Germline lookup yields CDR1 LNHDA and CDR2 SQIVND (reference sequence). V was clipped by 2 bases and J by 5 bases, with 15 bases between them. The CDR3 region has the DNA TGTGCCAGTAGTATAAGGGAGGGGATGGGAACTGAAGCTTTCTTT. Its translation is CASSIREGMGTEAFF.

This chain's CDR3 is CASSEFSQGYGYTF. The DNA for the CDR3 is TGTGCCAGTAGCGAATTCTCACAGGGGTATGGCTACACCTTC. The chain couples TRBV19 to TRBJ1-2, with TRBD1 identical over 7 bases. This CDR3 is built from 14 residues. The V gene's germline CDR1 is LNHDA and CDR2 SQIVND (reference sequence). V gave up 6 bases and J gave up 5 bases; unmatched junction bases: 9.

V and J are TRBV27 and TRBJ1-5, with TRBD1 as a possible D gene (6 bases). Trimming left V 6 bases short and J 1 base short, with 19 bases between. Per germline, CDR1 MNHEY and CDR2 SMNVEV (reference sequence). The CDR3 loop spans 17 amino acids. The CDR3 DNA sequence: TGTGCCAGCAGATCAGGGGACGTCGGGATAAGCAATCAGCCCCAGCATTTT. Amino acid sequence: CASRSGDVGISNQPQHF.

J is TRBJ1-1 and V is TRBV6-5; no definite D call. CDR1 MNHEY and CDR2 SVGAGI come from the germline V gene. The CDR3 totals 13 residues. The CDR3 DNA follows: TGTCTGAGCCAGGAGGCGGGGAACACTGAAGCTTTCTTT. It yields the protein CLSQEAGNTEAFF.

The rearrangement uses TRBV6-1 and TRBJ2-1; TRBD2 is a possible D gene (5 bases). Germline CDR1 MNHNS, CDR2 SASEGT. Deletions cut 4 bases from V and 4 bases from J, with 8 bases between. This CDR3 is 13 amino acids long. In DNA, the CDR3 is TGTGCCAGCAGTGCTCGGGGTTACAATGAGCAGTTCTTC. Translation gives CASSARGYNEQFF.